The 27 T cell receptor beta chains below were found in one sample sequenced in a study of shared T cell receptors in the human thymus. Profiling relied on immunoSEQ multiplex PCR, and the TCRdb table lists in-frame clones only, not all of them. The data contain almost 550,000 clones, around 78% of them singletons. These data were also filed under a second study, of human thymus T cells.

The material sequenced was thymocytes. These receptors all come from a boy under two years old with a congenital heart defect.

The chain uses TRBV14 and TRBJ2-1; D is perhaps TRBD2 (6 bases). Between the trimmed V and J ends, which lost 1 base and 12 bases, there was a span of 7 bases. From germline, CDR1 is SGHDN and CDR2 FVKESK. The CDR3 runs 11 residues. The CDR3 here is CASSQGDWQFF. The CDR3 DNA sequence: TGTGCCAGCAGCCAAGGGGACTGGCAGTTCTTC.

This clone occurred once. Different DNA sequences within this sample yield the same CDR3. This rearrangement joins TRBV19 to TRBJ1-1; D unresolved. Trimming shortened V by 5 bases and J by 4 bases, and 5 bases separated the two germline ends. This CDR3 is 11 amino acids long. Germline CDR1 reads LNHDA; CDR2 reads SQIVND (reference sequence). The CDR3 reads CASSRGTEAFF. CDR3 DNA sequence: TGTGCCAGTAGTCGAGGCACTGAAGCTTTCTTT.

This clone was recorded a few times. This chain connects TRBV29-1 to TRBJ2-1; 7 positions match TRBD2. The length of the CDR3 is 13 residues. Trimming at V came to 2 bases and at J to 11 bases, leaving 9 bases not matched to a gene. Germline V CDR1 and CDR2: SQVTM, ANQGSEA. This CDR3 reads CSVEWGGFLKQFF. As DNA, the CDR3 is TGCAGCGTTGAATGGGGGGGGTTTTTGAAGCAGTTCTTC.

The gene calls are TRBV13 and TRBJ2-1; tentatively, D is TRBD2 (5 bases). Germline CDR1 and CDR2: PRHDT and FYEKMQ (reference sequence). The V gene lost 4 bases and the J gene lost 6 bases, with 10 bases spanning the gap. The CDR3 spans 13 residues. The CDR3 protein is CASSSTRFNEQFF. CDR3 bases: TGTGCCAGCAGCTCCACTAGATTCAATGAGCAGTTCTTC.

This chain connects TRBV5-6 to TRBJ2-1; 10 positions match TRBD2. The CDR3 extends over 15 amino acids. Per the germline V gene, CDR1 is SGHDT and CDR2 is YYEEEE. The V and J ends lost 2 bases and 2 bases, in that order; junction bases with no gene match: 1. The CDR3 DNA sequence: TGTGCCAGCAGCTTAACTAGCGGGGCCTACAATGAGCAGTTCTTC. This sequence encodes CASSLTSGAYNEQFF. Filled out from reference TRBV5-6 and TRBJ2-1, the complete variable domain reads DAGVTQSPTHLIKTRGQQVTLRCSPKSGHDTVSWYQQALGQGPQFIFQYYEEEERQRGNFPDRFSGHQFPNYSSELNVNALLLGDSALYLCASSLTSGAYNEQFFGPGTRLTVL.

This chain links TRBV4-3 with TRBJ2-1; 13 bases are shared with TRBD2. The ends lost 4 bases at V and 8 bases at J; junction bases unmatched: 11. CDR1 is LGHNA, CDR2 YSLEER, per germline. The CDR3 is 17 amino acids. The CDR3 sequence is CASSRRGLAGPHDEQFF. CDR3 coding DNA: TGCGCCAGCAGCCGCAGGGGACTAGCGGGGCCCCACGATGAGCAGTTCTTC.

This chain joins TRBV27 and TRBJ2-7, with 14 bases fitting TRBD2. V shed 5 bases, J shed 7 bases, and the junction held 13 bases outside the gene matches. The CDR3 runs to 17 residues. Per germline, CDR1 MNHEY and CDR2 SMNVEV (reference sequence). CDR3 protein: CASSITGTSGSLGEQYF. The CDR3 nucleotides read TGTGCCAGCAGTATAACCGGGACTAGCGGGAGTTTGGGGGAGCAGTACTTC.

The rearrangement links TRBV6-5 to TRBJ2-1; 12 bases map to TRBD2. The germline V gene encodes CDR1 MNHEY and CDR2 SVGAGI. Trimming at V came to 4 bases and at J to 2 bases, leaving 3 bases not matched to a gene. The CDR3 sequence is 16 residues long. CDR3 amino acids: CASSFLAGGPYNEQFF. For the CDR3, the DNA is TGTGCCAGCAGTTTCCTAGCGGGAGGGCCCTACAATGAGCAGTTCTTC.

This clone was detected only once. The rearrangement joins TRBV28 to TRBJ2-2; D call uncertain. CDR1 is MDHEN, CDR2 SYDVKM, per germline. V was cut by 8 bases and J by 0 bases, with 10 bases left in between. The CDR3 length is 14 residues. The CDR3: CASRALTNTGELFF. Written as DNA, the CDR3 is TGTGCCAGCCGCGCGTTGACGAACACCGGGGAGCTGTTTTTT.

The chain links TRBV14 to TRBJ2-7; tentative D call: TRBD1 (6 bases). The germline V gene encodes CDR1 SGHDN and CDR2 FVKESK. The CDR3 runs 16 residues. The V and J ends lost 1 base and 3 bases respectively, with 16 bases between them. CDR3 loop: CASSQVSRGSFYEQYF. Here the CDR3 DNA reads TGTGCCAGCAGCCAAGTATCCAGGGGTTCTTTCTACGAGCAGTACTTC. Using reference TRBV14 and TRBJ2-7 for the parts outside the CDR3, the full variable domain is EAGVTQFPSHSVIEKGQTVTLRCDPISGHDNLYWYRRVMGKEIKFLLHFVKESKQDESGMPNNRFLAERTGGTYSTLKVQPAELEDSGVYFCASSQVSRGSFYEQYFGPGTRLTVT.

This clone has only a few counts. The chain employs TRBV19 and TRBJ1-2; TRBD1 matches at 8 bases. The CDR3 contains 18 residues. The V gene's germline CDR1 is LNHDA and CDR2 SQIVND (reference sequence). Losses at the gene ends were 1 base for V and 4 bases for J; bases not matched to a gene: 14. The CDR3 coding sequence is TGTGCCAGTAGTATAGTGGTGCGCGGACGCACAGGGGGCTATGGCTACACCTTC. This gives the protein CASSIVVRGRTGGYGYTF.

The chain links TRBV9 to TRBJ2-1; TRBD2 is a possible D gene (6 bases). The CDR3 is 16 residues long. CDR1 and CDR2 (germline): SGDLS, YYNGEE. The V end lost 2 bases, the J end lost 3 bases, and 15 bases lay between the germline ends. The CDR3 sequence: CASSVAGTVNYNEQFF. The CDR3 DNA reads TGTGCCAGCAGCGTCGCCGGGACTGTTAACTACAATGAGCAGTTCTTC.

The rearrangement links TRBV7-2 to TRBJ2-3; D uncertain. Per germline, CDR1 SGHTA and CDR2 FQGNSA. The V and J ends lost 0 bases and 3 bases respectively, with 13 bases between them. This CDR3 is built from 16 residues. The CDR3 region has the DNA TGTGCCAGCAGCTTAGCCCGGGTCACGGTGACAGATACGCAGTATTTT. It yields the protein CASSLARVTVTDTQYF.

The chain combines TRBV19 with TRBJ1-2; D gene ambiguous. Germline V CDR1 and CDR2: LNHDA, SQIVND (reference sequence). The CDR3 contains 15 residues. V was trimmed by 3 bases and J by 4 bases, leaving 15 bases between them. In nucleotides, the CDR3 is TGTGCCAGTAGTATCTTTATATCCGCGCCCTATGGCTACACCTTC. Its translation is CASSIFISAPYGYTF.

The rearrangement uses TRBV5-3 and TRBJ2-7, with 10 bases lining up with TRBD1. TRBV5-3 has ORF status, its function being uncertain. Trimming at V came to 0 bases and at J to 2 bases, leaving 14 bases not matched to a gene. The CDR3 is 19 amino acids. This CDR3 is CARSLAHVPRDRGTYEQYF. The CDR3, as DNA: TGTGCCAGAAGCTTGGCCCACGTCCCCCGGGACAGGGGTACCTACGAGCAGTACTTC.

V and J are TRBV25-1 and TRBJ2-1; 8 nucleotides line up with TRBD2. The CDR3 has 12 amino acids. Trimming removed 10 bases from V and 14 bases from J; junction bases left unmatched: 13. Germline assignment: CDR1 MGHDK and CDR2 SYGVNS. CDR3 region: CATRAGAYFEFF. The CDR3 region has the DNA TGTGCCACCAGAGCGGGGGCCTATTTTGAGTTCTTC.

The chain recombines TRBV12-5 with TRBJ1-2, with 8 bases lining up with TRBD1. The CDR3 is made up of 15 amino acids. J gave up 4 bases and V 0 bases, and 4 bases lay outside the gene matches. Germline V lookup: CDR1 LGHNT, CDR2 FRNRAP. The CDR3 DNA is TGTGCTAGTGGTTTGGTACGAACAGGGGGCTATGGCTACACCTTC. Its protein product is CASGLVRTGGYGYTF.

This rearrangement joins TRBV4-3 to TRBJ2-7, with D perhaps TRBD1 (5 bases). V was pared by 0 bases and J by 2 bases, with 17 bases between. Germline V gene lookup returns CDR1 LGHNA and CDR2 YSLEER. This CDR3 is 17 amino acids long. CDR3 nucleotide sequence: TGCGCCAGCAGCCAAGAGCCAGCAGGGATTAACACCTACGAGCAGTACTTC. Translation gives CASSQEPAGINTYEQYF.

The rearrangement links TRBV9 to TRBJ2-1; 7 bases are shared with TRBD2. The germline V gene has CDR1 SGDLS and CDR2 YYNGEE. V was pared by 0 bases and J by 2 bases, with 5 bases of the junction left unmatched. The CDR3 has 16 amino acids. The CDR3 DNA reads TGTGCCAGCAGCGTAGCGGCGGGAGCCCCCTACAATGAGCAGTTCTTC. As protein: CASSVAAGAPYNEQFF. The complete variable domain, with remaining parts taken from reference TRBV9 and TRBJ2-1, reads DSGVTQTPKHLITATGQRVTLRCSPRSGDLSVYWYQQSLDQGLQFLIQYYNGEERAKGNILERFSAQQFPDLHSELNLSSLELGDSALYFCASSVAAGAPYNEQFFGPGTRLTVL.

The V gene is TRBV4-1, the J gene TRBJ2-2, with 10 bases fitting TRBD2. CDR1 and CDR2 (germline): MGHRA, YSYEKL. CDR3 length: 16 residues. Losses at the gene ends were 0 bases for V and 7 bases for J; bases not matched to a gene: 5. The CDR3 is CASSQEALAGDGELFF. The CDR3 nucleotides read TGCGCCAGCAGCCAAGAAGCTCTAGCGGGAGACGGGGAGCTGTTTTTT.

The gene calls are TRBV27 and TRBJ1-1, with 8 bases matching TRBD1. V lost 10 bases, J lost 0 bases, and 7 bases stayed unmatched. The germline V gene encodes CDR1 MNHEY and CDR2 SMNVEV (reference sequence). The CDR3 sequence is 14 residues long. Here the CDR3 reads CATSGGHLNTEAFF. In nucleotides, the CDR3 is TGTGCCACCTCAGGGGGCCATCTGAACACTGAAGCTTTCTTT.

The J gene is TRBJ2-4, the V gene TRBV6-1; 9 bases map to TRBD1. V lost 2 bases and J lost 5; bases outside the gene matches: 13. The CDR3 is 18 amino acids. Germline V gives CDR1 MNHNS, CDR2 SASEGT. Here the CDR3 DNA reads TGTGCCAGCAGTGAATCCGAACAGGGGGCGTGGGGGGAAAACATTCAGTACTTC. Protein: CASSESEQGAWGENIQYF.

The chain employs TRBV6-6 and TRBJ1-2; D unclear. V lost 6 bases, J lost 4 bases, and 9 bases lay in between. Per germline, CDR1 MNHNY and CDR2 SVGAGI (reference sequence). CDR3 length equals 12 residues. CDR3 sequence reads: CASRRHAYGYTF. CDR3 in DNA: TGTGCCAGCAGGCGTCATGCCTATGGCTACACCTTC.

This chain links TRBV5-1 with TRBJ1-3; 10 bases align to TRBD1. CDR1 is SGHRS, CDR2 YFSETQ, per germline. The CDR3 is 18 residues long. Trimming at V came to 4 bases and at J to 3 bases, leaving 13 bases not matched to a gene. CDR3 amino acids: CASSPTGRGQGSGNTIYF. The CDR3, as DNA: TGCGCCAGCAGCCCCACTGGAAGGGGACAGGGGAGTGGAAACACCATATATTTT.

This chain joins TRBV6-5 and TRBJ2-4, with a tentative D call TRBD1 (5 bases). Germline CDR1 reads MNHEY; CDR2 reads SVGAGI. V lost 0 bases and J lost 8, with 17 bases in between. The CDR3 consists of 16 residues. The CDR3 reads CASSYSNARSRDIQYF. The CDR3 DNA follows: TGTGCCAGCAGTTACTCGAATGCTAGATCCAGGGACATTCAGTACTTC.

V is TRBV30 and J is TRBJ1-5, with D uncertain. This CDR3 contains 13 residues. The germline V and J ends were trimmed by 2 bases and 5 bases, with 10 bases remaining between them. From germline, CDR1 is GTSNPN and CDR2 SVGIG (reference sequence). The CDR3 protein is CAWSLPGDQPQHF. DNA of the CDR3: TGTGCCTGGAGTCTCCCCGGGGATCAGCCCCAGCATTTT.

V usage is TRBV7-9 and J usage is TRBJ1-2; weak D call: TRBD1 (6 bases). V was shortened by 5 bases and J by 8 bases, with 24 bases between the two germline ends. CDR1 and CDR2 from the germline V gene are SEHNR and FQNEAQ (reference sequence). This CDR3 has 16 residues. The CDR3 DNA sequence: TGTGCCAGCAGCCGGCACGAGGGGGGGGCCTCGGCGGGCTACACCTTC. This translates into CASSRHEGGASAGYTF.